Described below is a single T cell receptor (beta chain) sequence and its context. This clone's antigen is unknown. Base qualities are not provided; no much larger clone lies one nucleotide away. After around ten days of culture, CD4+ T cells were isolated with the EasySep CD4+ T cell isolation kit. Each participant received two doses of an mRNA SARS-CoV-2 vaccine, either BNT162b2 or mRNA-1273. Healthy vaccine recipients had no prior SARS-CoV-2 infection, confirmed by negative nucleocapsid antibodies before and after vaccination. Half of the culture medium was replaced with fresh IL-2-containing medium on days 3 and 7. Unless noted otherwise, every peptide stimulation condition was grown in triplicate wells. Using Ficoll-Paque Plus gradient centrifugation, PBMC were separated from whole blood and then either used fresh or cryopreserved at -140C. The QIAamp micro DNA kit was used to extract genomic DNA from the cultured CD4+ T cells.

Per the germline V gene (reference sequence), GTSNPN is the CDR1 and SVGIG is the CDR2. The CDR3 covers 17 residues, taking in both the cysteine and the phenylalanine. The CDR3 DNA has 51 bases and is translated from base 1. Trimming at the junction amounts to 0 bases on V and 4 bases on J, and the germline ends lie 19 bases apart. This record belongs to a study of vaccination effects on CD4 cells after COVID-19 (dated by TCRdb to about 2022). Context from the whole study: The ViraFEST assay stimulated PBMC with viral peptide pools and then used TCR sequencing to identify antigen-specific CD4+ T cell clonotypes by expansion. Cultures from other donors in the study were sequenced using the Oncomine TCR Beta short-read assay on an Illumina iSeq 100. About 2.1 million PBMC per well were cultured in IMDM with around 5% human AB serum, 8.5 to 10 IU/ml IL-2 and gentamicin, plus 10 ug/ml peptides. Across the study, the median time from the second dose to post-vaccine sampling was 72 days (range 14 to 241). The study compared SARS-CoV-2 spike-specific CD4+ TCR repertoires before and after mRNA vaccination in COVID-19 convalescent patients and infection-naive vaccine recipients. The full study included ten to eleven COVID-19 convalescent patients and several SARS-CoV-2-naive healthy vaccine recipients.

Libraries were prepared through the immunoSEQ multiplex PCR assay. TCR beta CDR3 sequencing was performed on DNA from the cultured, isolated CD4+ T cells. Processing in the source paper ran as follows. Non-productive TCR sequences were removed, reads were trimmed to the CDR3 region, and CDR3s of at least 7 amino acids were retained. Antigen-specific clonotypes were identified with the MANAFEST web app by comparing expansion in peptide wells against reference cultures. Positive clones required FDR<0.05 expansion versus reference and all other wells, odds ratio above 5, and frequency above 0.1% in two replicate wells. Clonotypes significantly expanded in SARS-CoV-2 spike wells and in at least one common cold coronavirus spike condition were defined as cross-reactive. CDR3 similarity was assessed by Levenshtein distance with the stringdist R package, and unrooted trees were built with ape in R 3.6.1. The immuneACCESS repertoire file appears here via TCRdb, limited to in-frame rearrangements. These files lack a portion of the clones; in checked studies, under half of the deficit traces to unresolved V genes, and the cause of the others is not known. The V and J calls and the clone size are those of that table, but D and trimming were determined from the DNA. The sample records under 55,000 clones, around 70% of which are singletons. The top ten clonotypes cover about 6.7% of the sample.

Broader findings and caveats from the paper: Limitations of the study were the small number of convalescent patients and the absence of early post-infection timepoints. Among healthy vaccine recipients, nearly all vaccine-induced clones were SARS-CoV-2 mono-reactive, and only 1 of 255 was cross-reactive with common cold coronaviruses. Clones induced by infection and clones induced by vaccination both contracted markedly at late timepoints after vaccination, which fits with T cell responses waning over time.

The V and J segments used are TRBV30 and TRBJ2-1, and TRBD2 may be the D gene, going by 6 matching bases. This TCR came from a human donor who received a COVID-19 vaccine. The sequenced sample was CD4+ T cells from PBMCs cultured without peptide, obtained after COVID-19 vaccination. The DNA is TGTGCCTGGAGTGTACATCGCCGGCGGGGTGGGTACAATGAGCAGTTCTTC. It translates to CAWSVHRRRGGYNEQFF.